One and the same sample provided the 21 T cell receptor beta chains below, sequenced in a study of vaccination effects on CD4 cells after COVID-19. Before any sequencing was done, the ViraFEST assay used viral peptide pools to expand antigen-specific CD4+ T cells. The authors isolated CD4+ T cells after around 11 days of culture. Each participant was given two doses of one vaccine (BNT162b2 or mRNA-1273). This table comes from immunoSEQ multiplex PCR, and its TCRdb copy is limited to in-frame clones, with some not included. The sample records tens of thousands of clones, roughly 72% being singletons. Their recognized antigens are unknown. The sample was CD4+ T cells from PBMCs cultured with HCoV-229E spike peptides, taken after COVID-19 vaccination. All receptors derive from a human donor who received a COVID-19 vaccine.

This chain links TRBV28 with TRBJ2-7, with 7 bases identical to TRBD1. This CDR3 has 14 amino acids. Germline CDR1 MDHEN, CDR2 SYDVKM. Trimming at V came to 4 bases and at J to 7 bases, leaving 10 bases not matched to a gene. CDR3 in amino acids: CASSSNRGAREQYV. The CDR3 nucleotides are TGTGCCAGCAGTTCCAACAGGGGAGCAAGGGAGCAGTACGTC.

This clone was observed once. V and J are TRBV3-1 (or the pseudogene TRBV3-2) and TRBJ1-3; no clear D. V lost 4 bases and J lost 0, with 13 bases in between. The CDR3 covers 16 residues. Germline V gene sequence: CDR1 LGHDT, CDR2 YNNKEL (reference sequence). The CDR3 sequence: CASSLVGGVSGNTIYF. CDR3 DNA: TGTGCCAGCAGCCTAGTGGGAGGAGTCTCTGGAAACACCATATATTTT.

This clone was seen more than once but under ten times. The chain couples TRBV9 to TRBJ1-1, with D uncertain. The length of the CDR3 is 13 residues. CDR1 SGDLS and CDR2 YYNGEE come from the germline V gene. V lost 2 bases and J 1 base, leaving 6 bases between the germline ends. This CDR3 reads CASSVGRNTEAFF. DNA of the CDR3: TGTGCCAGCAGCGTTGGAAGGAACACTGAAGCTTTCTTT.

The genes are TRBV12-3 or TRBV12-4 and TRBJ2-7; perhaps TRBD2 as D (6 bases). The CDR3 has 12 amino acids. With 6 bases removed from V and 4 bases from J, the gap between germline ends came to 10 bases. CDR3 region: CASSYRGYEQYV. The CDR3 coding sequence is TGTGCCAGCAGCTACCGGGGGTACGAGCAGTACGTC.

The chain joins TRBV5-1 to TRBJ2-5; D possibly corresponds to TRBD2 (6 bases). V was trimmed by 4 bases and J by 6 bases, leaving 16 bases between them. Germline V gives CDR1 SGHRS, CDR2 YFSETQ. CDR3 size: 14 residues. CDR3 region: CASSVDYPRKTQYF. The CDR3 DNA is TGCGCCAGCAGCGTGGACTACCCTAGGAAGACCCAGTACTTC.

This chain joins TRBV18 and TRBJ1-1; 9 bases are a match to TRBD1. After removal of 5 bases from V and 1 base from J, the junction contained 8 bases not matched to a gene. The CDR3 sequence is 16 residues long. CDR1 is KGHSH, CDR2 LQKENI, per germline. CDR3 in DNA: TGTGCCAGCTCAGACGGGACAGGGCAAACGAACACTGAAGCTTTCTTT. This encodes CASSDGTGQTNTEAFF.

This chain connects TRBV24-1 to TRBJ1-2; D gene ambiguous. This CDR3 spans 14 amino acids. V was trimmed by 3 bases and J by 3 bases, leaving 10 bases between them. Germline loops: CDR1 KGHDR, CDR2 SFDVKD. In DNA form, the CDR3 reads TGTGCCACCAGTGATGCGGGGTGGGACTATGGCTACACCTTC. Translation: CATSDAGWDYGYTF.

J is TRBJ1-2 and V is TRBV5-6; 7 bases fit TRBD1. Trimming took 1 base from V and 4 from J; bases not matched to a gene: 1. The CDR3 loop spans 13 amino acids. Germline assignment: CDR1 SGHDT and CDR2 YYEEEE. In DNA, the CDR3 is TGTGCCAGCAGCTTGCAGGGGGGCTATGGCTACACCTTC. Translation: CASSLQGGYGYTF.

The V call is TRBV21-1, the J call TRBJ1-1. TRBV21-1 is a recognized pseudogene. This CDR3 region has 14 residues. CDR3 coding DNA: TGTGCCAGCAGCAAAGTGGGGGGGAACACTGAAGCTTTCTTT. It codes for CASSKVGGNTEAFF.

This CDR3 reads CATSEGHPLETQYF. The CDR3 DNA sequence: TGTGCCACCAGTGAAGGGCACCCCCTAGAGACCCAGTACTTC. The chain recombines TRBV24-1 with TRBJ2-5; D uncertain. Germline CDR1 is KGHDR and CDR2 is SFDVKD. V was pared by 4 bases and J by 4 bases, with 12 bases between. The CDR3 has 14 amino acids.

This chain links TRBV10-3 with TRBJ2-1, with a tentative D call TRBD1 (6 bases). Trimming took off 8 bases at V and 1 base at J, with 12 bases between the two ends. Germline CDR1 and CDR2: ENHRY and SYGVKD. This CDR3 has 14 amino acids. The CDR3 DNA reads as TGTGCCATCTCTTCCGGGACATCCTACAATGAGCAGTTCTTC. Protein product: CAISSGTSYNEQFF.

V usage is TRBV24-1 and J usage is TRBJ2-7, with a tentative D call TRBD1 (6 bases). V was trimmed by 1 base and J by 0 bases, leaving 12 bases between them. Germline CDR1 reads KGHDR; CDR2 reads SFDVKD. The CDR3 spans 16 residues. CDR3 sequence reads: CATSDFEDSLSYEQYV. The CDR3 coding sequence is TGTGCCACCAGTGATTTCGAGGACAGTCTCTCCTACGAGCAGTACGTC.

This clone has a single count. This sequence joins TRBV24-1 and TRBJ1-1; D is perhaps TRBD1 (5 bases). Germline CDR1 KGHDR, CDR2 SFDVKD. The CDR3 loop spans 13 amino acids. V lost 7 bases to trimming and J lost 1 base, with 9 bases between them. CDR3 in amino acids: CATRHTGNTEAFF. The CDR3, as DNA: TGTGCCACCAGACACACAGGGAACACTGAAGCTTTCTTT.

This clone appeared once. The rearrangement uses TRBV6-5 and TRBJ1-3; D unresolved. V was cut by 2 bases and J by 0 bases, with 5 bases left in between. Germline assignment: CDR1 MNHEY and CDR2 SVGAGI. This CDR3 spans 14 amino acids. The CDR3 DNA is TGTGCCAGCAGTTACCTGGGCTCTGGAAACACCATATATTTT. This translates into CASSYLGSGNTIYF.

This clone was picked up a small number of times. The gene calls are TRBV27 and TRBJ1-6, with 9 bases fitting TRBD1. The CDR3 is made up of 14 amino acids. Losses at the gene ends were 5 bases for V and 9 bases for J; bases not matched to a gene: 5. The germline V gene has CDR1 MNHEY and CDR2 SMNVEV (reference sequence). Written as DNA, the CDR3 is TGTGCCAGCAGTACACCGGGACAGGGTTCACCCCTCCACTTT. Residues: CASSTPGQGSPLHF.

CDR3 bases: TGTGCCAGCAGCCGCGGGGGGGCTTACACAGATACGCAGTATTTT. It specifies CASSRGGAYTDTQYF. The chain employs TRBV5-6 and TRBJ2-3; 9 bases agree with TRBD2. CDR1 SGHDT and CDR2 YYEEEE come from the germline V gene. After removal of 4 bases from V and 2 bases from J, the junction contained 5 bases not matched to a gene. CDR3 size: 15 residues.

The V call is TRBV6-5, the J call TRBJ2-7, with unresolved D. Germline CDR1 is MNHEY and CDR2 is SVGAGI. The CDR3 loop spans 13 amino acids. Between the trimmed V and J ends, which lost 7 bases and 3 bases, there was a span of 13 bases. The CDR3, as DNA: TGTGCCAGCACCTTGAAACCTGACTACGAGCAGTACGTC. This translates into CASTLKPDYEQYV.

The rearrangement joins TRBV5-4 to TRBJ2-7, with 12 bases fitting TRBD2. This CDR3 is built from 18 residues. J lost 1 base, V lost 4 bases, and 12 bases had no gene match. Per germline, CDR1 SGHNT and CDR2 YYREEE (reference sequence). The CDR3 DNA follows: TGTGCCAGCAGCCCGGGACTAGCGGGCACGTTCTTGTCCTACGAGCAGTACGTC. It specifies CASSPGLAGTFLSYEQYV.

The J gene is TRBJ1-5, the V gene TRBV6-6, with D possibly matching TRBD1 (6 bases). This CDR3 is 15 amino acids long. The germline CDR1 and CDR2 sequences are MNHNY and SVGAGI (reference sequence). Trimming took 7 bases from V and 3 from J, leaving 16 bases between them. CDR3 sequence reads: CASKTPGANNQPQHF. CDR3 DNA sequence: TGTGCCAGCAAAACCCCGGGGGCAAACAATCAGCCCCAGCATTTT.

This rearrangement joins TRBV11-3 to TRBJ1-4; D ambiguous. CDR1 and CDR2 (germline): SGHNT, YENEEA. The CDR3 has 15 residues. Trimming took off 5 bases at V and 4 bases at J, with 14 bases between the two ends. The chain's CDR3 is CASSPCYGSNEKLFF. The CDR3 DNA reads TGTGCCAGCAGCCCCTGTTACGGAAGTAATGAAAAACTGTTTTTT.

This chain's CDR3 is CSASDYNSPLHF. Written as DNA, the CDR3 is TGCAGTGCTAGTGATTATAATTCACCCCTCCACTTT. The rearrangement links TRBV20-1 to TRBJ1-6; D gene uncertain. The V end was cut by 3 bases, the J end by 4 bases, with 4 bases between. Per germline, CDR1 DFQATT and CDR2 SNEGSKA (reference sequence). This CDR3 region has 12 residues.